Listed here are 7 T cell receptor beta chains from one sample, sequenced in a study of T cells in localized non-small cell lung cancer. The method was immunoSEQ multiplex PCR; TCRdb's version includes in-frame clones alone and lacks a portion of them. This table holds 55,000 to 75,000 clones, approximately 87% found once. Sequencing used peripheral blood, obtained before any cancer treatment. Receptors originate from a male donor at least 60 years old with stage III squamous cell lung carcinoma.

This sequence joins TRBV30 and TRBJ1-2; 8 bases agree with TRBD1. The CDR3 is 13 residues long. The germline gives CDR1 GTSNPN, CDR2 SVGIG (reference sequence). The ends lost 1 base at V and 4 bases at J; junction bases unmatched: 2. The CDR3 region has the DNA TGTGCCTGGAGTGCTACAGGGGGCTATGGCTACACCTTC. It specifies CAWSATGGYGYTF. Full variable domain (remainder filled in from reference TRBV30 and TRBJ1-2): SQTIHQWPATLVQPVGSPLSLECTVEGTSNPNLYWYRQAAGRGLQLLFYSVGIGQISSEVPQNLSASRPQDRQFILSSKKLLLSDSGFYLCAWSATGGYGYTFGSGTRLTVV.

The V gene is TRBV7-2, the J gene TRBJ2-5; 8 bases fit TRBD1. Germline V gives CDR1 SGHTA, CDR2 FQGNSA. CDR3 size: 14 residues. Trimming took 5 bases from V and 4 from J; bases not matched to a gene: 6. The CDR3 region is CASSPGGQGETQYF. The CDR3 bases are TGTGCCAGCAGCCCAGGGGGCCAGGGAGAGACCCAGTACTTC.

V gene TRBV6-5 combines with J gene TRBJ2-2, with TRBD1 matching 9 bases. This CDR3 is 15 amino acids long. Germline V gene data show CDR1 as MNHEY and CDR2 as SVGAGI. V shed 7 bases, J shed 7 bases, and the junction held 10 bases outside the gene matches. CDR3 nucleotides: TGTGCCAGCACCCCCGGACAGGGGTTTAGCGGGGAGCTGTTTTTT. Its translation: CASTPGQGFSGELFF.

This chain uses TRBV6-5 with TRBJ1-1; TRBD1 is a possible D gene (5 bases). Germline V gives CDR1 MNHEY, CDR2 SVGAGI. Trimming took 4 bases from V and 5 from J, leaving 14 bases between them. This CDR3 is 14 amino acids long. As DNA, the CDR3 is TGTGCCAGCAGTTTGAGGGATAGGGGAACTGAAGCTTTCTTT. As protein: CASSLRDRGTEAFF.

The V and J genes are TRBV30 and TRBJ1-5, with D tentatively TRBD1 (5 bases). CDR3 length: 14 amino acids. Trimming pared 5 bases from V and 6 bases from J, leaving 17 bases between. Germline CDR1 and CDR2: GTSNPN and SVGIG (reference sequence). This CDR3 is CAWGGSLGLQPQHF. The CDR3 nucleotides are TGTGCCTGGGGGGGGTCTTTGGGGCTTCAGCCCCAGCATTTT.

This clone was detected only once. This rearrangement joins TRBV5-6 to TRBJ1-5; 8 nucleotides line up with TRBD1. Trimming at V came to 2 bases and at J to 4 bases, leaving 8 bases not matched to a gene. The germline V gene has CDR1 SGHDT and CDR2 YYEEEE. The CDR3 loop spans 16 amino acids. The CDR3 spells CASSFGQGGLNQPQHF. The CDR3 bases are TGTGCCAGCAGCTTCGGACAGGGTGGGTTAAATCAGCCCCAGCATTTT.

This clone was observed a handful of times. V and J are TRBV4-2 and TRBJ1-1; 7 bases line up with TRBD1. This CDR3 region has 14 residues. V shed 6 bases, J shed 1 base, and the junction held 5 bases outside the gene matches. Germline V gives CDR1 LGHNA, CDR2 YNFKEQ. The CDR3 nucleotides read TGTGCCAGCAGGAGAACAGGGGCGAACACTGAAGCTTTCTTT. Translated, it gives CASRRTGANTEAFF.